These 26 T cell receptor beta chains originate from one sample sequenced in a study of blood T cell repertoires in COVID-19. Sequenced by immunoSEQ multiplex PCR; TCRdb stores in-frame clones only, minus some. The sample yields about 130,000 clones, roughly 84% seen once. The sample consisted of peripheral blood. The receptors shown here come from a young woman who had recovered from COVID-19.

The J gene is TRBJ2-5, the V gene TRBV10-1; D perhaps matches TRBD2 (6 bases). CDR3 length equals 14 residues. V lost 0 bases, J lost 8 bases, and 13 bases lay in between. The germline CDR1 and CDR2 sequences are WNHNN and SYGVQD (reference sequence). The DNA for the CDR3 is TGCGCCAGCAGTGAGTCTGGAGGGAAAGCAACCCAGTACTTC. This gives the protein CASSESGGKATQYF.

The rearrangement links TRBV20-1 to TRBJ1-1; no reliable D call. The CDR3 has 13 amino acids. V lost 3 bases and J lost 4, with 12 bases in between. The V gene's germline CDR1 is DFQATT and CDR2 SNEGSKA (reference sequence). CDR3 in amino acids: CSASRGGTTEAFF. Here the CDR3 DNA reads TGCAGTGCTAGTCGGGGAGGAACCACTGAAGCTTTCTTT.

This chain uses TRBV19 with TRBJ1-5, with D uncertain. CDR1 is LNHDA and CDR2 is SQIVND in the germline V gene (reference sequence). CDR3 length: 13 amino acids. V gave up 9 bases and J gave up 2 bases, with 11 bases separating them. The CDR3 DNA follows: TGTGCCAGCGCTGCTAGCGGCAATCAGCCCCAGCATTTT. Encoded protein: CASAASGNQPQHF.

This sequence joins TRBV29-1 and TRBJ1-1; 7 bases are a match to TRBD1. The germline V gene encodes CDR1 SQVTM and CDR2 ANQGSEA. Losses at the gene ends were 4 bases for V and 2 bases for J; bases not matched to a gene: 4. The length of the CDR3 is 13 residues. CDR3 in amino acids: CSVGQGRNTEAFF. Here the CDR3 DNA reads TGCAGCGTTGGACAGGGAAGAAACACTGAAGCTTTCTTT.

The chain carries TRBV5-8 and TRBJ1-3; 7 bases line up with TRBD1. The germline V gene has CDR1 SGHTS and CDR2 YDEGEE. CDR3 size: 17 residues. J was trimmed by 4 bases and V by 5 bases; bases with no gene match: 15. CDR3 sequence (DNA): TGTGCCAGCAGGCTTTGGAATGGGGACAGCTCAGGAAACACCATATATTTT. This translates into CASRLWNGDSSGNTIYF. Supplemented by reference TRBV5-8 and TRBJ1-3, the full variable domain reads EAGVTQSPTHLIKTRGQQATLRCSPISGHTSVYWYQQALGLGLQFLLWYDEGEERNRGNFPPRFSGRQFPNYSSELNVNALELEDSALYLCASRLWNGDSSGNTIYFGEGSWLTVV.

The rearrangement joins TRBV30 to TRBJ1-1; 8 bases line up with TRBD1. Germline V gene lookup returns CDR1 GTSNPN and CDR2 SVGIG (reference sequence). The CDR3 spans 13 residues. The J segment lost 4 bases and the V segment lost 6 bases, leaving 7 bases of the junction unmatched. CDR3 amino acids: CACSGQGRTEAFF. Written as DNA, the CDR3 is TGTGCCTGCTCCGGACAGGGTCGCACTGAAGCTTTCTTT.

The chain carries TRBV5-1 and TRBJ2-1, with 13 bases matching TRBD2. V was pared by 2 bases and J by 8 bases, with 13 bases of the junction left unmatched. Per germline, CDR1 SGHRS and CDR2 YFSETQ. The CDR3 contains 18 residues. The DNA for the CDR3 is TGCGCCAGCAGCTTTGCCCGCCCGGGACTAGCGGGATACGATGAGCAGTTCTTC. Its translation: CASSFARPGLAGYDEQFF.

This clone was counted between two and nine times. The same CDR3 can be traced to other DNA sequences in this sample. The chain employs TRBV5-8 and TRBJ1-1, with 7 nucleotides matching TRBD1. Germline V CDR1 and CDR2: SGHTS, YDEGEE. V gave up 4 bases and J gave up 2 bases; unmatched junction bases: 2. The CDR3 sequence is 13 residues long. CDR3 bases: TGTGCCAGCAGCCAGGGGGGAAACACTGAAGCTTTCTTT. This sequence encodes CASSQGGNTEAFF.

A few counts support this clone. The chain has TRBV7-6 and TRBJ2-2; maybe TRBD1 (5 bases). The length of the CDR3 is 17 residues. V shed 5 bases and J shed 4 bases, with 20 bases lying between them. Looked up from germline, CDR1 is SGHVS and CDR2 is FNYEAQ. Here the CDR3 DNA reads TGTGCCAGCAGCCTACCTCGAGGCCAGGGCCCCACCGGGGAGCTGTTTTTT. Residues: CASSLPRGQGPTGELFF.

J is TRBJ2-7 and V is TRBV3-1 (or the pseudogene TRBV3-2); D gene ambiguous. CDR1 is LGHDT, CDR2 YNNKEL, per germline (reference sequence). CDR3 length equals 14 residues. V gave up 1 base and J gave up 3 bases, with 10 bases separating them. The CDR3 here is CASSQVPLGYEQYF. CDR3 coding DNA: TGTGCCAGCAGCCAAGTCCCGCTAGGCTACGAGCAGTACTTC.

This clone was seen repeatedly, ten times or more. The rearrangement joins TRBV5-1 to TRBJ1-3; perhaps TRBD1 as D (6 bases). The CDR3 loop spans 16 amino acids. The germline CDR1 and CDR2 sequences are SGHRS and YFSETQ. The V and J ends lost 3 bases and 0 bases respectively, with 13 bases between them. DNA for the CDR3: TGCGCCAGCAGCTCAGGGGACCCCAGCTCTGGAAACACCATATATTTT. Amino acid sequence: CASSSGDPSSGNTIYF.

The V call is TRBV2, the J call TRBJ1-6; TRBD1 matches 8 bases. The CDR3 runs 14 residues. The V segment lost 2 bases and the J segment 8 bases; nucleotides outside the gene matches: 2. Germline CDR1 and CDR2: SNHLY and FYNNEI. DNA for the CDR3: TGTGCCAGCAGTGAACAGGGGGCGGATTCACCCCTCCACTTT. Protein sequence: CASSEQGADSPLHF.

The chain carries TRBV5-6 and TRBJ2-5; D gene unclear. V was cut by 2 bases and J by 1 base, with 6 bases left in between. The CDR3 has 13 amino acids. CDR1 and CDR2 (germline): SGHDT, YYEEEE. Here the CDR3 reads CASSFYLQETQYF. In DNA form, the CDR3 reads TGTGCCAGCAGCTTCTACCTCCAAGAGACCCAGTACTTC.

V is TRBV6-2 or TRBV6-3 and J is TRBJ2-7; 7 positions match TRBD1. The trim removed 4 bases at V and 6 bases at J, leaving 3 bases unmatched. This CDR3 is built from 12 residues. Per germline, CDR1 MNHEY and CDR2 SVGEGT. CDR3 nucleotides: TGTGCCAGCAGTTTGTGGACAGGCGAGCAGTACTTC. It is translated as CASSLWTGEQYF.

The chain links TRBV7-2 to TRBJ2-5, with 7 nucleotides matching TRBD2. Unmatched junction bases numbered 10, after V lost 4 bases and J lost 2 bases. This CDR3 has 16 amino acids. Germline-derived CDR1 and CDR2 are SGHTA and FQGNSA. The CDR3 loop is CASSSPQRRGQETQYF. CDR3 nucleotides: TGTGCCAGCAGCTCACCTCAACGGCGGGGGCAAGAGACCCAGTACTTC.

The chain couples TRBV12-5 to TRBJ1-3; D gene uncertain. Germline V CDR1 and CDR2: LGHNT, FRNRAP. V lost 1 base and J 1 base, leaving 5 bases between the germline ends. The CDR3 sequence is 14 residues long. The CDR3 nucleotides read TGTGCTAGTGGTTTGGGCGAGTCTGGAAACACCATATATTTT. This gives the protein CASGLGESGNTIYF.

The chain is built from TRBV9 and TRBJ1-1; 7 nucleotides match TRBD1. The V gene end was trimmed by 4 bases and the J gene end by 4 bases; junction bases not matched to a gene: 13. From germline, CDR1 is SGDLS and CDR2 YYNGEE. The CDR3 totals 16 residues. Written as DNA, the CDR3 is TGTGCCAGCAGCAGAGGGGGCGGGGATTGGGGCACTGAAGCTTTCTTT. Translated: CASSRGGGDWGTEAFF.

This chain uses TRBV5-4 with TRBJ1-3; D is possibly TRBD1 (6 bases). From germline, CDR1 is SGHNT and CDR2 YYREEE (reference sequence). V dropped 0 bases and J dropped 6 bases, with 13 bases sitting between them. The CDR3 totals 15 residues. CDR3 DNA: TGTGCCAGCAGCTTGGATTCAGGGGTCGAAAACACCATATATTTT. Protein product: CASSLDSGVENTIYF. Using reference TRBV5-4 and TRBJ1-3 for the parts outside the CDR3, the full variable domain is ETGVTQSPTHLIKTRGQQVTLRCSSQSGHNTVSWYQQALGQGPQFIFQYYREEENGRGNFPPRFSGLQFPNYSSELNVNALELDDSALYLCASSLDSGVENTIYFGEGSWLTVV.

V usage is TRBV10-2 and J usage is TRBJ2-1; 7 nucleotides align to TRBD1. Germline V gene data show CDR1 as WSHSY and CDR2 as SAAADI. V was pared by 7 bases and J by 6 bases, with 6 bases of the junction left unmatched. The CDR3 length is 13 residues. The CDR3 nucleotides are TGCGCCAGCAAAGGACAGGTCGTCAATGAGCAGTTCTTC. This gives the protein CASKGQVVNEQFF.

The J gene is TRBJ2-3, the V gene TRBV2; D is perhaps TRBD2 (6 bases). V was clipped by 4 bases and J by 2 bases, with 16 bases between them. The germline CDR1 and CDR2 sequences are SNHLY and FYNNEI. The CDR3 loop spans 16 amino acids. CDR3 sequence: CASSGIWRGNTDTQYF. In nucleotides, the CDR3 is TGTGCCAGCAGTGGAATATGGCGGGGAAACACAGATACGCAGTATTTT.

This chain connects TRBV6-1 to TRBJ2-5; TRBD1 agrees at 9 bases. V lost 1 base, J lost 4 bases, and 4 bases stayed unmatched. The CDR3 loop spans 15 amino acids. Germline V lookup: CDR1 MNHNS, CDR2 SASEGT. The DNA for the CDR3 is TGTGCCAGCAGTGAAGGGATACAGGGGGCAGAGACCCAGTACTTC. This translates into CASSEGIQGAETQYF.

In DNA form, the CDR3 reads TGCAGTGCTAGTCTGGGTCTCCAGGGAGCTTTCTTT. It translates to CSASLGLQGAFF. The chain employs TRBV20-1 and TRBJ1-1; possible D gene TRBD1, 5 bases. The V end was cut by 3 bases, the J end by 10 bases, with 15 bases between. The germline CDR1 and CDR2 sequences are DFQATT and SNEGSKA (reference sequence). This CDR3 is built from 12 residues.

This CDR3 is CASSLREGEETQYF. Written as DNA, the CDR3 is TGTGCCAGCAGCTTAAGGGAAGGGGAAGAGACCCAGTACTTC. The gene calls are TRBV5-4 and TRBJ2-5, with D possibly being TRBD1 (5 bases). Germline loops: CDR1 SGHNT, CDR2 YYREEE (reference sequence). V was shortened by 2 bases and J by 3 bases, with 11 bases between the two germline ends. The CDR3 consists of 14 residues.

This clone was counted only a few times. The V gene is TRBV6-6, the J gene TRBJ1-1, with D unclear. The CDR3 is 14 amino acids. V dropped 0 bases and J dropped 0 bases, with 5 bases sitting between them. CDR1 is MNHNY and CDR2 is SVGAGI in the germline V gene (reference sequence). The CDR3 sequence: CASSYSRVNTEAFF. The CDR3 DNA sequence: TGTGCCAGCAGTTACTCCCGGGTGAACACTGAAGCTTTCTTT.

There are a few counts of this clone. The genes are TRBV6-5 and TRBJ2-5; unclear D gene. Trimming cost V 0 bases and J 5 bases, with 13 bases left between them. Germline V gene sequence: CDR1 MNHEY, CDR2 SVGAGI. The CDR3 is 15 amino acids. The CDR3 DNA reads TGTGCCAGCAGTTACTCGACCTCTTTCGGGGAGACCCAGTACTTC. It codes for CASSYSTSFGETQYF.

The rearrangement links TRBV3-1 (or the pseudogene TRBV3-2) to TRBJ2-7; 10 bases are shared with TRBD1. CDR1 is LGHDT, CDR2 YNNKEL, per germline (reference sequence). V lost 5 bases and J lost 0; bases outside the gene matches: 19. The CDR3 runs 20 residues. This chain's CDR3 is CASSGITGTGASRISYEQYF. In nucleotides, the CDR3 is TGTGCCAGCAGCGGGATCACCGGGACAGGGGCCTCCCGTATCTCCTACGAGCAGTACTTC.